This TCR beta chain derives from a study of neurological immune-mediated disorders (dated by TCRdb to between 2018 and 2021). About the study as a whole: Peripheral blood TCR-beta repertoires from HTLV-I-associated myelopathy (HAM/TSP) patients, multiple sclerosis patients and healthy controls were compared by UMI-based sequencing. Longitudinal HAM/TSP donors and healthy donors each had 3 time-points at intervals of about 3-45 months. The 95 to 110 TCR-beta libraries covered PBMC samples along with longitudinal samples, technical triplicates, and paired sorted CD4+ and CD8+ T-cell subsets. The cohort comprised 68 subjects: approximately 15 HAM/TSP patients, some 34 multiple sclerosis patients and about 20 healthy controls. The research as a whole found: Across subjects, expanded clones never shared an identical CDR3 amino acid sequence, which suggests that the TCR-beta repertoires in every group were private. TCR clonal expansion was greatest in HAM/TSP patients and smallest in MS patients, who ranked below even healthy controls.

What the time point label conveys for this sample: longitudinal time-point 2. The healthy controls were volunteers from blood banks in Maryland, USA. Unsorted PBMC libraries were generated from 2 million PBMCs stored in RNAlater at -80 °C until RNA extraction. PBMCs were separated from peripheral blood using Ficoll-Hypaque density gradient centrifugation and then cryopreserved in liquid nitrogen. This clonotype was detected many times. Its antigen specificity is not known. No quality values exist for individual bases; no much larger clone is one base distant. The germline V gene yields WSHSY for CDR1 and SAAADI for CDR2. The CDR3 goes from the cysteine to the phenylalanine over 14 residues. The CDR3 DNA has 42 bases and is translated from base 1. The germline ends are 16 bases apart after V is trimmed by 5 bases and J by 8 bases. cDNA was synthesized by template-switch 5'RACE using a primer with a 10-nucleotide random unique molecular identifier that tagged each TCR transcript. Over 190 million TCR-beta sequences, covering 15-18 subjects, were produced in each sequencing run. The RNeasy kit was used for extraction of total RNA. The KAPA Real-time Library Amplification kit was used to amplify TCR-beta VDJ regions with primers for the TCR constant region and the 5'RACE anchor. Sample indexes and Illumina adaptors were added in a first PCR, and a second PCR then increased library yield. After Ampure bead purification, the roughly 650 bp TCR product was size-selected on a 2% E-gel SizeSelection system. Before pooling, library quality was assessed on a Bioanalyzer, concentration was determined with Qubit, and library quantification was performed with the Kapa Library Quantification kit. An Illumina HiSeq 2500 was used to sequence the libraries paired-end at 2 x 150 bp. To increase sequence diversity, about 23-32% phiX was spiked into each library pool. In the authors' own workflow: Quality-filtered reads were processed with the UMI-based MiGEC pipeline, which removed over 75% of raw TCR sequences during error correction. IMGT germline references were used for alignment of VDJ genes, and clonotypes were defined by a unique CDR3 amino acid sequence together with V-J genes. Clonal expansion, Shannon diversity and CDR3 relatedness (CalcPairwiseDistances, ClusterSamples) were evaluated with VDJtools, and phylogenetic trees were built with CLCbio workbench. Expanded clones were defined as having at least 8 unique UMIs, based on coefficient-of-variation modelling across technical triplicates. TCRdb reprocessing: public reads trimmed at Q25 with fastp, clones called with MiXCR, in-frame beta chains kept. Rows are unified per CDR3 protein, each entry keeping the most common DNA and genes. These V and J calls originate from TCRdb's pipeline instead of the authors' own analysis. For this sample the table gives about 33,000 distinct CDR3 sequences, of which about 13% were detected only once. The top ten clonotypes cover roughly 2.2% of the sample.

Sequencing was performed on PBMCs. This receptor was identified in a woman aged 40-49 years in good health. Rearrangement joined TRBV10-2 to TRBJ2-4; no D gene can be assigned with confidence. The DNA reads TGCGCCAGCAGTATGAGGCGCTTAGAGGACATTCAGTACTTC. This sequence encodes CASSMRRLEDIQYF.